The 10 T cell receptor beta chains below come from one sample, sequenced in a study of blood T cells in healthy people across ages. Then a second PCR, running about 6 to 12 cycles, was carried out with a sample-barcoded 5' primer and a J-beta primer mix. MiXCR, run by TCRdb on the 5' RACE reads, gives a single entry per CDR3 protein. The sample yields hundreds of thousands of distinct CDR3 sequences, around 34% seen once. Sequencing was carried out using blood. These receptors all come from a man between 18 and 35 years old in good health.

This clonotype was found a few times. A clone one base away is much larger, so this may be a read error. The chain has TRBV2 and TRBJ2-3; D not resolved. The CDR3 consists of 13 residues. With 6 bases removed from V and 0 bases from J, the gap between germline ends came to 7 bases. Germline CDR1 reads SNHLY; CDR2 reads FYNNEI. This chain's CDR3 is CASSITSTDTQYF. CDR3 DNA: TGTGCCAGCAGCATAACTAGCACAGATACGCAGTATTTT.

This clonotype was seen many times. The chain has TRBV5-6 and TRBJ2-7; D may be TRBD1 (6 bases). Germline CDR1 and CDR2: SGHDT and YYEEEE. This CDR3 spans 13 amino acids. V was clipped by 0 bases and J by 7 bases, with 11 bases between them. The CDR3 region has the DNA TGTGCCAGCAGCTTGGACAGGGCAAAGGAGCAGTACTTC. This sequence encodes CASSLDRAKEQYF.

Concerning this clonotype itself: The junction shows a germline mismatch at one end, possibly a read error. The V and J genes are TRBV12-3 or TRBV12-4 and TRBJ1-2; D is ambiguous. The CDR3 length is 13 residues. The DNA for the CDR3 is TGTGCCAACAGTTGTCGGAGTAACTATGGCTACACCTTC. Protein product: CANSCRSNYGYTF.

This chain joins TRBV27 and TRBJ2-7, with 8 positions matching TRBD1. V dropped 3 bases and J dropped 2; count of bases not matched to a gene: 6. The CDR3 loop spans 15 amino acids. The germline gives CDR1 MNHEY, CDR2 SMNVEV (reference sequence). The CDR3 sequence is CASSLIGQGTYEQYF. For the CDR3, the DNA is TGTGCCAGCAGTTTGATAGGACAGGGCACCTACGAGCAGTACTTC.

This clonotype was found a few times. V and J are TRBV7-6 and TRBJ2-3; 9 nucleotides align to TRBD2. The length of the CDR3 is 16 residues. V was pared by 4 bases and J by 5 bases, with 10 bases of the junction left unmatched. Germline-derived CDR1 and CDR2 are SGHVS and FNYEAQ. The CDR3 region has the DNA TGTGCCAGCAGCTATCACGTGCGGGGGGGCTTAGATACGCAGTATTTT. Protein: CASSYHVRGGLDTQYF.

A few counts support this clonotype. The genes are TRBV2 and TRBJ2-1; either TRBD1 or TRBD2 may fit D (5 bases each). V lost 4 bases, J lost 5 bases, and 12 bases lay in between. The germline V gene encodes CDR1 SNHLY and CDR2 FYNNEI. The CDR3 is made up of 14 amino acids. The DNA of the CDR3 is TGTGCCAGCAGTGCTGGGGGAAGAAACAATGAGCAGTTCTTC. It is translated as CASSAGGRNNEQFF.

Written as DNA, the CDR3 is TGTGCCAGCAGTGTAGGGTTACAGATAAGGGCTTTCTTT. Translation gives CASSVGLQIRAFF. The rearrangement links TRBV12-3 or TRBV12-4 to TRBJ1-1, with D unresolved. V was cut by 5 bases and J by 11 bases, with 18 bases left in between. The CDR3 extends over 13 amino acids.

Turning to this clonotype: Given a much more abundant clone one base away, this may be a read error. The chain employs TRBV12-3 or TRBV12-4 and TRBJ1-5; D call uncertain. There are 16 residues in the CDR3. The CDR3 DNA is TGTGCCGGCAGTATAGAGGTAGTATGGGGCAATCAGCCCCAGCATTTT. Translated, it gives CAGSIEVVWGNQPQHF.

The genes are TRBV6-2 or TRBV6-3 and TRBJ1-5, with 12 nucleotides matching TRBD1. Trimming at V came to 0 bases and at J to 0 bases, leaving 6 bases not matched to a gene. The V gene's germline CDR1 is MNHEY and CDR2 SVGEGT. The CDR3 has 19 residues. CDR3 bases: TGTGCCAGCAGTTACTCGAGGGACAGGGGGCTTTATAGCAATCAGCCCCAGCATTTT. Its protein product is CASSYSRDRGLYSNQPQHF.

The sample holds many counts of this clonotype. The chain carries TRBV7-2 and TRBJ2-1, with D perhaps matching TRBD1 (6 bases). The J call may be in error: the DNA end matches TRBJ2-7 better. The germline V gene encodes CDR1 SGHTA and CDR2 FQGNSA. The CDR3 sequence is 15 residues long. The CDR3 reads CASSLAQGSYNEQYF. In DNA, the CDR3 is TGTGCCAGCAGCTTGGCCCAGGGGAGCTACAATGAGCAGTACTTC.